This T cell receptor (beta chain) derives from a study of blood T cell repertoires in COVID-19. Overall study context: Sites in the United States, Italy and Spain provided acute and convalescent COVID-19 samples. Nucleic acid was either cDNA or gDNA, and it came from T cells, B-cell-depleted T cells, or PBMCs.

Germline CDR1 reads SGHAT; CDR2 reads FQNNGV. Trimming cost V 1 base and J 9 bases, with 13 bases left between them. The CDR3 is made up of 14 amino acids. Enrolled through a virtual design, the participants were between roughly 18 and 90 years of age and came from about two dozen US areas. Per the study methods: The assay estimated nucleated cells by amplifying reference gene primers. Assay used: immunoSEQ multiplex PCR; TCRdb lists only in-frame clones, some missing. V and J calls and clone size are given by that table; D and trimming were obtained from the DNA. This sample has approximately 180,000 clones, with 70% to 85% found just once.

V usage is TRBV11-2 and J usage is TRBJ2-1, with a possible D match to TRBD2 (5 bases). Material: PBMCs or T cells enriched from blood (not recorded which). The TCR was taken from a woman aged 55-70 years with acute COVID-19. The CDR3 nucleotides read TGTGCCAGCAGCTTAGCCACCACTAGAACTGAGCAGTTCTTC. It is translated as CASSLATTRTEQFF. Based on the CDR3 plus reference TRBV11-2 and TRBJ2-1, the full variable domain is EAGVAQSPRYKIIEKRQSVAFWCNPISGHATLYWYQQILGQGPKLLIQFQNNGVVDDSQLPKDRFSAERLKGVDSTLKIQPAKLEDSAVYLCASSLATTRTEQFFGPGTRLTVL.